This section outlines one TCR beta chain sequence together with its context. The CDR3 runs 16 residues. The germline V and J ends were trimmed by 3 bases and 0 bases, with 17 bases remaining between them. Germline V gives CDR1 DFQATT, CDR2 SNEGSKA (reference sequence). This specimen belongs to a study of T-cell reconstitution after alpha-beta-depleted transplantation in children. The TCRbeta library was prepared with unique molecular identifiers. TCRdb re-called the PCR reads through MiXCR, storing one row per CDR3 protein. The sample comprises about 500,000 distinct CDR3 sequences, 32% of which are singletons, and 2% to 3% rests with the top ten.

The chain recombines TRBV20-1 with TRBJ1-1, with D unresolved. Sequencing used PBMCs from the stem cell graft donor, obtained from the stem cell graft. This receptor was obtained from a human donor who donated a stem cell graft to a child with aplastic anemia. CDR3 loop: CSASGPGRTLNTEAFF. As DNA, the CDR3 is TGCAGTGCTAGTGGCCCCGGACGTACACTGAACACTGAAGCTTTCTTT.